This TCR beta chain comes out of a study of control samples from healthy donors and cancer patients. TCRdb's table, derived via immunoSEQ multiplex PCR, lists solely in-frame clones and lacks some. The sample carries over 65,000 clones, 94% recorded once. The CDR3 contains 16 residues. In germline, CDR1 is SGHNT, CDR2 YYREEE (reference sequence). With 3 bases removed from V and 0 bases from J, the gap between germline ends came to 13 bases. The receptor was derived from a woman aged 40 to 50 in good health. Material for sequencing was blood. The V and J genes are TRBV5-4 and TRBJ2-4, with D perhaps given as TRBD1 or TRBD2 (5 bases each). CDR3 protein: CASSWGPILAKNIQYF. CDR3 coding DNA: TGTGCCAGCAGCTGGGGACCAATTCTAGCCAAAAACATTCAGTACTTC.